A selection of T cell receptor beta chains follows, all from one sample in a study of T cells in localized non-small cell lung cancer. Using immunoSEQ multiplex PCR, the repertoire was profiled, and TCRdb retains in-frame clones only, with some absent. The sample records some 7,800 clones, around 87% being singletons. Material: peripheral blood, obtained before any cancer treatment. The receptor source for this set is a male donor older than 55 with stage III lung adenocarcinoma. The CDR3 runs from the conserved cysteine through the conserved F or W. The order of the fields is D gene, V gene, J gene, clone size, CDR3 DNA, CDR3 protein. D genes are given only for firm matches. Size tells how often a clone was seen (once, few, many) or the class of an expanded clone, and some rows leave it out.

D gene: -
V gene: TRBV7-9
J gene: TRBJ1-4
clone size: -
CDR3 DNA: TGTGCCAGCAGCTCGGGCCGGGACATAAATGAAAAACTGTTTTTT
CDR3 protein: CASSSGRDINEKLFF

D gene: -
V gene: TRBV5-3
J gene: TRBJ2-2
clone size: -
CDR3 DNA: TGTGCCAGAAGCTTGGTTTGTCACACGAATCAAACCGGGGAGCTGTTTTTT
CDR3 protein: CARSLVCHTNQTGELFF

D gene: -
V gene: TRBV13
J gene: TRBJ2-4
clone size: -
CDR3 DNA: TGTGCCAGCAGCTTAGTAGGCCAGAAGGGAAACATTCAGTACTTC
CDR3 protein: CASSLVGQKGNIQYF

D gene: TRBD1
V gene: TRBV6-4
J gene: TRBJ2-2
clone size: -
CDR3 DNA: TGTGCCAGCAGCCGATTCGGGACAGGGTCGAACACCGGGGAGCTGTTTTTT
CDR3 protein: CASSRFGTGSNTGELFF

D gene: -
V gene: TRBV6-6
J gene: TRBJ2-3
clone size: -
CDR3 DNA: TGTGCCAGCAGTTTCTCACCCTTGGGTGAAGATACGCAGTATTTT
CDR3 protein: CASSFSPLGEDTQYF

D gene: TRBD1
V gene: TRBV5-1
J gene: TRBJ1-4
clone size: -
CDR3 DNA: TGCGCCAGCAGCCCGAGGGAGGGGGCCCCTTTAGGAGAAAAACTGTTTTTT
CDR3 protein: CASSPREGAPLGEKLFF

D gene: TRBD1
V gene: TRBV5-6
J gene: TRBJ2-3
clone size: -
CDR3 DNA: TGTGCCAGCAGTCCGGGACAGGGGGTAGATACGCAGTATTTT
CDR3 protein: CASSPGQGVDTQYF

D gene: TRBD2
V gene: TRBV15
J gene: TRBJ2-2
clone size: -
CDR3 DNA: TGTGCCACCAGCACAGCGGGAGGAGAGACCGGGGAGCTGTTTTTT
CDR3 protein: CATSTAGGETGELFF

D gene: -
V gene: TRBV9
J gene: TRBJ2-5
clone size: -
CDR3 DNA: TGTGCCAGCAGCCCCGGACTGGATCCTAGGGAGACCCAGTACTTC
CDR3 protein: CASSPGLDPRETQYF

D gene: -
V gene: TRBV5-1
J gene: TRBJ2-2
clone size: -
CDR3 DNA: TGCGCCAGCAGCTTCGGTAGGGGGGCAGGAACCGGGGAGCTGTTTTTT
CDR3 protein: CASSFGRGAGTGELFF

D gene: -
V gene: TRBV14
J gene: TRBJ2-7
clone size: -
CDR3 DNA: TGTGCCAGCAGCCAAGGGGGCGCTGGGGCCGAGCAGTACTTC
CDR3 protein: CASSQGGAGAEQYF

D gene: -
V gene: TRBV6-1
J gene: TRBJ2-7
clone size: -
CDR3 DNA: TGTGCCAGCAGTGAACCACGCGAGCAGTACTTC
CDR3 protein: CASSEPREQYF

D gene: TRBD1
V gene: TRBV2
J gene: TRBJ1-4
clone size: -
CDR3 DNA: TGTGCCAGCAGGACAGGGAGTGAAAAACTGTTTTTT
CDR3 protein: CASRTGSEKLFF

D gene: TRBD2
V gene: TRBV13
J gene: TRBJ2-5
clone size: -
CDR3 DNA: TGTGCCAGCAGCTGGGGAGGGTTGGAGACCCAGTACTTC
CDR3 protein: CASSWGGLETQYF

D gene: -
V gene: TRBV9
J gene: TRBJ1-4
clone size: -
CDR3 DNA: TGTGCCAGCAGCGTAGGACAGGCGGAAAAACTGTTTTTT
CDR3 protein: CASSVGQAEKLFF

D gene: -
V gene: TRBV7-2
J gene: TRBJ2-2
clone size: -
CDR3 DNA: TGTGCCAGCAGACCCCGGGGCCAAGTCCTCGTGGCGAACACCGGGGAGCTGTTTTTT
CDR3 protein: CASRPRGQVLVANTGELFF

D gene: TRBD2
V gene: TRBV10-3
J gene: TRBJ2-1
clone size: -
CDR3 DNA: TGTGCCATCAGGGACGGGACTAGCGGGAGAATGAATGAGCAGTTCTTC
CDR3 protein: CAIRDGTSGRMNEQFF

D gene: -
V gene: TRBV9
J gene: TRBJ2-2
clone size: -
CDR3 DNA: TGTGCCAGCAGCTCAGACACCGGGGAGCTGTTTTTT
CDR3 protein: CASSSDTGELFF

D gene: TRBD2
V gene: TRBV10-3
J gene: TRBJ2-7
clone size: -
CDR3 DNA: TGTGCCATCAGAGCCGGGACTAGCCGAACCTACGAGCAGTACTTC
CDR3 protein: CAIRAGTSRTYEQYF

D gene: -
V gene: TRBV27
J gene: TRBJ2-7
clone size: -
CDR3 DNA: TGTGCCAGCAGTTTTTACGCGGGATTTGTCTACGAGCAGTACTTC
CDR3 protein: CASSFYAGFVYEQYF

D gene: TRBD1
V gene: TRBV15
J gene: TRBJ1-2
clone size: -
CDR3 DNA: TGTGCCACCAGCACGGACAGGGGACCGAACTATGGCTACACCTTC
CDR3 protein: CATSTDRGPNYGYTF

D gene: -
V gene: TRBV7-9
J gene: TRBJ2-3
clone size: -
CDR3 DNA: TGTGCCAGCAGCTCTTCGGACGGCACAGATACGCAGTATTTT
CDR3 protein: CASSSSDGTDTQYF

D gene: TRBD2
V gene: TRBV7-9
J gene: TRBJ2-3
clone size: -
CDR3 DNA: TGTGCCAGCAGCCCTCAAGCGGGGGGGGCTGATACGCAGTATTTT
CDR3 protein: CASSPQAGGADTQYF

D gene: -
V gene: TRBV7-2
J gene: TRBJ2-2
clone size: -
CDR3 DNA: TGTGCCAGCAGCTTACGACTCTCAGGGGAGCTGTTTTTT
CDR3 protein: CASSLRLSGELFF

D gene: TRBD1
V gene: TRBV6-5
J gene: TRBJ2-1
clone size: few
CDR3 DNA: TGTGCCAGCAGGAAGACAGGGGGCAATGAGCAGTTCTTC
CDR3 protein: CASRKTGGNEQFF

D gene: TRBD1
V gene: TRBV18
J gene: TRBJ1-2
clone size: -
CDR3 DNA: TGTGCCAGCTCACGGACAGGCTATGGCTACACCTTC
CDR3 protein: CASSRTGYGYTF

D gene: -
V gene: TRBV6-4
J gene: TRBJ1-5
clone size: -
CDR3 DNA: TGTGCCAGCAGGAGACAGGCGAACAATCAGCCCCAGCATTTT
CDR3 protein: CASRRQANNQPQHF

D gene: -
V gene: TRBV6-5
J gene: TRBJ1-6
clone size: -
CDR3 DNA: TGTGCCAGCAGTTCCCCCGTTGGGAGTCTTGTTTCACCCCTCCACTTT
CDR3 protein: CASSSPVGSLVSPLHF

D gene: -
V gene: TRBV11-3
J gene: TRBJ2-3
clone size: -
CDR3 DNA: TGTGCCAGCAGCTTGCGGGCAGACATCACAGATACGCAGTATTTT
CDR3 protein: CASSLRADITDTQYF

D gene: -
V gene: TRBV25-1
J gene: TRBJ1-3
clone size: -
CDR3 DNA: TGTGCCAGCAGTGTCGGGTCAAACACCATATATTTT
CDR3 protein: CASSVGSNTIYF

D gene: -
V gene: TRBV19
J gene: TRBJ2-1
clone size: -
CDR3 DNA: TGTGCCAGTACCATCGAGGGACACGCCTACAATGAGCAGTTCTTC
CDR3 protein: CASTIEGHAYNEQFF

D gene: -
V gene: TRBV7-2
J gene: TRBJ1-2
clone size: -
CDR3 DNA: TGTGCCAGCAGGGACCAGGGAATCCCGGTGGGCTACACCTTC
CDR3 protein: CASRDQGIPVGYTF

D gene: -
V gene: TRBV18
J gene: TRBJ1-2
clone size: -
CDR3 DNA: TGTGCCAGCTCACCACTCTCGGATGATGGCTACACCTTC
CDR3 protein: CASSPLSDDGYTF

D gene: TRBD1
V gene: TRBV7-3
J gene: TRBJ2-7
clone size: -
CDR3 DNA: TGTGCCAGCAGCTTATGGGACAGCTCATCCTACGAGCAGTACTTC
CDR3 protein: CASSLWDSSSYEQYF

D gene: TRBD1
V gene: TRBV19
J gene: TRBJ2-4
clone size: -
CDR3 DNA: TGTGCCAGTAGTATCGCAGGGGGTGTAGCCAAAAACATTCAGTACTTC
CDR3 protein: CASSIAGGVAKNIQYF

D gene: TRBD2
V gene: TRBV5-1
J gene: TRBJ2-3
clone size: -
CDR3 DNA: TGCGCCAGCAGCTCCCGTTCTAGCGGGGGGGCCACAGATACGCAGTATTTT
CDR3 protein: CASSSRSSGGATDTQYF

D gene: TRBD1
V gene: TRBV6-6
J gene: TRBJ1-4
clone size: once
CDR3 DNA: TGTGCCAGCAGTTACCCCAGGGGGCAAATTGAAAAACTGTTTTTT
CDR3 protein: CASSYPRGQIEKLFF

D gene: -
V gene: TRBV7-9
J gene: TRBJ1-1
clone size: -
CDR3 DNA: TGTGCCAGCAAAAACAGGGAAGGCACTGAAGCTTTCTTT
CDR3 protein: CASKNREGTEAFF

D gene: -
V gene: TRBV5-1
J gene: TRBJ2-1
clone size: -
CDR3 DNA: TGCGCCAGCAGCTCTTCACGACTCGACTACAATGAGCAGTTCTTC
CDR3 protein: CASSSSRLDYNEQFF

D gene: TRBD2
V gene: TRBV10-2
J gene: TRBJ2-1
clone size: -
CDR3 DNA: TGCGCCAGCAGTAGGCCTAGCGGGGGGCCCAGGGATGAGCAGTTCTTC
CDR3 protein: CASSRPSGGPRDEQFF

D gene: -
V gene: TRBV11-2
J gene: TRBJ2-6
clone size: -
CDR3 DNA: TGTGCCAGCACCCTTGGGGCAGCCGGGGCCAACGTCCTGACTTTC
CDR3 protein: CASTLGAAGANVLTF

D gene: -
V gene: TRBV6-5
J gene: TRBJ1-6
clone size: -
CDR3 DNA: TGTGCCAGCCAGACCCCCCAAATTGGACCCCTCCACTTT
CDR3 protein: CASQTPQIGPLHF

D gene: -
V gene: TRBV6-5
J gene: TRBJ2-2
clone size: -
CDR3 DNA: TGTGCCAGCAGATCTTACACCGGGGAGCTGTTTTTT
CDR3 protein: CASRSYTGELFF

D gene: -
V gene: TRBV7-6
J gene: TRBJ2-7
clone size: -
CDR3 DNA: TGTGCCAGCAGCTCATGGGTGCGGGCCGAGCAGTACTTC
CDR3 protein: CASSSWVRAEQYF

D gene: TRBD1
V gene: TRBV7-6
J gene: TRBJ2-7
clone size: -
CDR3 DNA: TGTGCCAGCAGCTCCGGGACAGGCAGCTCCTACGAGCAGTACTTC
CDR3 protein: CASSSGTGSSYEQYF

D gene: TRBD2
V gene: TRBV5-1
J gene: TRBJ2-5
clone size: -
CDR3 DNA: TGCGCCAGCGATCGCAGCGGGGCACAAGAGACCCAGTACTTC
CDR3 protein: CASDRSGAQETQYF